The 27 T cell receptor beta chains below all came from one sample that was sequenced in a study of CD8 T cells in Susac syndrome. An amount of RNA that ranged from roughly 0.45 to 1 ug was reverse transcribed with random hexamers. TCRdb itself ran the immunoSEQ multiplex PCR reads through MiXCR, one entry per CDR3 protein. The table includes 95,000 to 150,000 distinct CDR3 sequences, around 94% detected once. The source material was CD8+ T cells from PBMCs. The receptors originated from a human donor with Susac syndrome.

This clonotype was counted a single time. The rearrangement uses TRBV12-3 or TRBV12-4 and TRBJ2-3; D gene uncertain. V gave up 5 bases and J gave up 6 bases, with 15 bases separating them. The CDR3 is made up of 14 amino acids. CDR3 DNA: TGTGCCAGCAGTCCGGCCCCAAAACAGGATACGCAGTATTTT. Translating it yields CASSPAPKQDTQYF.

The chain carries TRBV7-9 and TRBJ2-3; D remains unclear. The CDR3 is 14 residues long. Per the germline V gene, CDR1 is SEHNR and CDR2 is FQNEAQ (reference sequence). Deletions cut 5 bases from V and 4 bases from J, with 13 bases between. The CDR3 loop is CASSLGRDADTQYF. In nucleotides, the CDR3 is TGTGCCAGCAGCCTAGGAAGGGATGCAGATACGCAGTATTTT.

The chain is built from TRBV4-1 and TRBJ1-2; possibly TRBD1 for D (6 bases). Germline V CDR1 and CDR2: MGHRA, YSYEKL. This CDR3 is built from 15 residues. The V end lost 2 bases, the J end lost 0 bases, and 10 bases lay between the germline ends. This chain's CDR3 is CASSQTDSSNYGYTF. In nucleotides, the CDR3 is TGCGCCAGCAGCCAAACGGACAGCTCTAACTATGGCTACACCTTC.

V is TRBV11-1 and J is TRBJ2-5; a weak D match, TRBD2 (5 bases). CDR1 is SGHAT, CDR2 FQDESV, per germline (reference sequence). The CDR3 contains 17 residues. V lost 5 bases, J lost 1 base, and 20 bases lay in between. CDR3: CASSPREAGATQETQYF. The CDR3 DNA sequence: TGTGCCAGCAGCCCCCGAGAGGCGGGCGCCACCCAAGAGACCCAGTACTTC.

V gene TRBV7-9 combines with J gene TRBJ2-2; the match to TRBD2 covers 8 bases. This CDR3 comprises 13 residues. Germline V gives CDR1 SEHNR, CDR2 FQNEAQ (reference sequence). The V segment lost 6 bases and the J segment 7 bases; nucleotides outside the gene matches: 4. CDR3 residues: CASSPSGFGELFF. The CDR3, as DNA: TGTGCCAGCAGTCCTAGCGGGTTCGGGGAGCTGTTTTTT.

The chain recombines TRBV5-1 with TRBJ2-7; D ambiguous. The V gene lost 4 bases and the J gene lost 7 bases, with 9 bases spanning the gap. CDR1 and CDR2 (germline): SGHRS, YFSETQ. This CDR3 is 11 amino acids long. In nucleotides, the CDR3 is TGCGCCAGCAGCGGGGTCGGTGAGCAGTACTTC. This gives the protein CASSGVGEQYF.

The count of this clonotype is one. V usage is TRBV29-1 and J usage is TRBJ1-5, with 9 positions matching TRBD1. Germline V CDR1 and CDR2: SQVTM, ANQGSEA. The CDR3 runs to 13 residues. J gave up 6 bases and V 7 bases, and 7 bases lay outside the gene matches. CDR3 in amino acids: CSAGTGSSQPQHF. The CDR3 DNA reads as TGCAGCGCCGGGACAGGGTCTAGTCAGCCCCAGCATTTT.

The chain employs TRBV11-3 and TRBJ2-3, with 13 bases fitting TRBD2. The germline V gene encodes CDR1 SGHNT and CDR2 YENEEA. The trim removed 6 bases at V and 8 bases at J, leaving 2 bases unmatched. This CDR3 has 13 residues. The CDR3 bases are TGTGCCAGCAGTCGGACTAGCGGGGGTACGCAGTATTTT. It yields the protein CASSRTSGGTQYF. Using reference TRBV11-3 and TRBJ2-3 for the parts outside the CDR3, the full variable domain is EAGVVQSPRYKIIEKKQPVAFWCNPISGHNTLYWYLQNLGQGPELLIRYENEEAVDDSQLPKDRFSAERLKGVDSTLKIQPAELGDSAVYLCASSRTSGGTQYFGPGTRLTVL.

The chain combines TRBV30 with TRBJ1-5; a weak D match, TRBD1 (5 bases). The CDR3 spans 14 residues. Deletions cut 0 bases from V and 0 bases from J, with 6 bases between. Germline lookup yields CDR1 GTSNPN and CDR2 SVGIG (reference sequence). CDR3 protein: CAWSVGVSNQPQHF. The CDR3 nucleotides are TGTGCCTGGAGTGTAGGGGTTAGCAATCAGCCCCAGCATTTT.

The chain is built from TRBV4-1 and TRBJ2-7; D gene ambiguous. The CDR3 length is 13 residues. Germline V gene lookup returns CDR1 MGHRA and CDR2 YSYEKL. With 3 bases removed from V and 6 bases from J, the gap between germline ends came to 12 bases. The CDR3 protein is CASSHISMGEQYF. CDR3 sequence (DNA): TGCGCCAGCAGCCACATATCGATGGGCGAGCAGTACTTC.

The rearrangement links TRBV21-1 to TRBJ1-5; TRBD1 reflects the table's D call only, with no check against the DNA. TRBV21-1 represents a pseudogene. This CDR3 comprises 15 residues. This chain's CDR3 is CASSKTGRGNQPQHF. CDR3 sequence (DNA): TGTGCCAGCAGCAAGACTGGCAGGGGCAATCAGCCCCAGCATTTT.

The chain couples TRBV5-6 to TRBJ2-1; TRBD2 is a possible D gene (7 bases). The CDR3 is made up of 16 amino acids. The V gene's germline CDR1 is SGHDT and CDR2 YYEEEE. Trimming took off 0 bases at V and 10 bases at J, with 20 bases between the two ends. CDR3 nucleotides: TGTGCCAGCAGCTTGGGAGGGGGGGCCGGCGGATCCGAGCAGTTCTTC. Its protein product is CASSLGGGAGGSEQFF.

V gene TRBV7-2 combines with J gene TRBJ1-1; D is unresolved. Between the trimmed V and J ends, which lost 5 bases and 1 base, there was a span of 11 bases. Germline CDR1 SGHTA, CDR2 FQGNSA. The CDR3 runs to 14 residues. The CDR3 nucleotides are TGTGCCAGCAGCCCCCTGGACGGGAACACTGAAGCTTTCTTT. This encodes CASSPLDGNTEAFF.

This clonotype was detected a few times. The J gene is TRBJ2-3, the V gene TRBV29-1; tentative D call: TRBD1 (6 bases). V was clipped by 6 bases and J by 1 base, with 11 bases between them. The CDR3 has 13 amino acids. Per the germline V gene, CDR1 is SQVTM and CDR2 is ANQGSEA. Written as DNA, the CDR3 is TGCAGCGTGGAGGACAGCGGCACAGATACGCAGTATTTT. Protein sequence: CSVEDSGTDTQYF.

In DNA, the CDR3 is TGTGCCAGCAGTTTAGCACAACCGGGCCTTACGCAGTATTTT. It specifies CASSLAQPGLTQYF. The chain has TRBV27 and TRBJ2-3, with D unclear. V lost 2 bases to trimming and J lost 8 bases, with 14 bases between them. This CDR3 is 14 amino acids long. Germline CDR1 reads MNHEY; CDR2 reads SMNVEV (reference sequence).

CDR3 nucleotides: TGTGCCAGCAGCCTCCTTCCCGGGGTAGCGGGAAACAATGAGCAGTTCTTC. It translates to CASSLLPGVAGNNEQFF. The chain has TRBV4-2 and TRBJ2-1, with 8 positions matching TRBD2. This CDR3 contains 17 residues. The V and J ends lost 4 bases and 5 bases, in that order; junction bases with no gene match: 13. Germline CDR1 reads LGHNA; CDR2 reads YNFKEQ.

The genes are TRBV6-1 and TRBJ2-5; maybe TRBD2 (5 bases). The CDR3 is 15 amino acids. Per the germline V gene, CDR1 is MNHNS and CDR2 is SASEGT. Trimming took off 6 bases at V and 5 bases at J, with 19 bases between the two ends. The CDR3 DNA reads as TGTGCCAGCAGGACGGACTTCTCAAAGATGGAGACCCAGTACTTC. Amino acids: CASRTDFSKMETQYF.

V and J are TRBV30 and TRBJ2-7; 11 nucleotides match TRBD2. The CDR3 length is 14 residues. CDR1 is GTSNPN, CDR2 SVGIG, per germline (reference sequence). V shed 3 bases, J shed 4 bases, and the junction held 5 bases outside the gene matches. CDR3 in DNA: TGTGCCTGGAGCGTAGCGGGGGGGCCTTACGAGCAGTACTTC. It specifies CAWSVAGGPYEQYF.

V is TRBV20-1 and J is TRBJ1-2, with 7 bases aligning to TRBD1. The V and J ends lost 0 bases and 0 bases, in that order; junction bases with no gene match: 4. CDR1 and CDR2 from the germline V gene are DFQATT and SNEGSKA (reference sequence). This CDR3 spans 15 amino acids. The CDR3 loop reads CSAREEGQANYGYTF. CDR3 DNA: TGCAGTGCTAGAGAGGAAGGACAGGCTAACTATGGCTACACCTTC.

V and J are TRBV6-6 and TRBJ2-2, with TRBD1 matching 9 bases. Germline CDR1 is MNHNY and CDR2 is SVGAGI (reference sequence). The J segment lost 13 bases and the V segment lost 6 bases, leaving 3 bases of the junction unmatched. This CDR3 comprises 11 residues. The CDR3 nucleotides read TGTGCCAGCAGCGCGGGACAGGGGCTGTTTTTT. This gives the protein CASSAGQGLFF.

CDR3 DNA sequence: TGCAGTGCCCCGGACTCATCTAGCACAGATACGCAGTATTTT. Translation gives CSAPDSSSTDTQYF. The chain couples TRBV20-1 to TRBJ2-3; a weak D match, TRBD2 (5 bases). The CDR3 is 14 amino acids. Trimming stripped 6 bases from V and 0 bases from J, with 13 bases between. Looked up from germline, CDR1 is DFQATT and CDR2 is SNEGSKA (reference sequence).

The V gene is TRBV28, the J gene TRBJ2-2; no reliable D call. The CDR3 length is 14 residues. CDR1 MDHEN and CDR2 SYDVKM come from the germline V gene. The germline V and J ends were trimmed by 2 bases and 4 bases, with 8 bases remaining between them. The CDR3 DNA follows: TGTGCCAGCAGTTTACCGACTTTCACCGGGGAGCTGTTTTTT. Translation gives CASSLPTFTGELFF.

V gene TRBV19 combines with J gene TRBJ1-2; the D gene is possibly TRBD1 (5 bases). V dropped 1 base and J dropped 7 bases, with 10 bases sitting between them. The CDR3 length is 13 residues. CDR1 and CDR2 (germline): LNHDA, SQIVND (reference sequence). The CDR3 DNA is TGTGCCAGTAGTATAGGGACACCGACTGGCTACACCTTC. As protein: CASSIGTPTGYTF.

The V call is TRBV6-4, the J call TRBJ2-1; D possibly matches TRBD1 or TRBD2 (5 bases each). This CDR3 comprises 14 residues. CDR1 MRHNA and CDR2 SNTAGT come from the germline V gene. V dropped 0 bases and J dropped 6 bases, with 9 bases sitting between them. The CDR3: CASSDSEGSNEQFF. The CDR3 DNA is TGTGCCAGCAGTGACTCAGAGGGGAGCAATGAGCAGTTCTTC.

The chain combines TRBV27 with TRBJ1-5; D remains ambiguous. There are 15 residues in the CDR3. Germline V gene lookup returns CDR1 MNHEY and CDR2 SMNVEV (reference sequence). V was pared by 10 bases and J by 0 bases, with 16 bases between. The CDR3, as DNA: TGTGCCACCCTCGACAACCTTTATAGCAATCAGCCCCAGCATTTT. Translating it yields CATLDNLYSNQPQHF.

V and J are TRBV27 and TRBJ2-1, with unresolved D. Germline V CDR1 and CDR2: MNHEY, SMNVEV (reference sequence). There are 14 residues in the CDR3. With 6 bases removed from V and 7 bases from J, the gap between germline ends came to 16 bases. Written as DNA, the CDR3 is TGTGCCAGCAGCACCACCACCCCTAAGAATGAGCAGTTCTTC. This translates into CASSTTTPKNEQFF.

Worth noting for this clonotype: At one of its ends the junction is not consistent with the germline gene, which may arise from a read error. V and J are TRBV30 and TRBJ2-2; 7 positions agree with TRBD1. CDR3 length: 12 residues. Germline V lookup: CDR1 GTSNPN, CDR2 SVGIG (reference sequence). This CDR3 is CADRADTGELFF. DNA for the CDR3: TGCGCCGACAGGGCCGACACCGGGGAGCTGTTTTTT.